The present T cell receptor beta chain was sequenced within a study of CD8+ T cells in alopecia areata (dated by TCRdb to the late 2010s). A note on the overall study: Treated patients were enrolled in an open-label pilot trial of oral tofacitinib at 5 to 10 mg twice daily for moderate-to-severe alopecia areata. Tofacitinib was given for 6 to 18 months, followed by 6 months of follow-up off drug to assess delayed response and recurrence. For the treated patients, the SALT score, which quantifies what percentage of scalp surface area is affected, served as the measure of disease severity. In both human patients and the C3H/HeJ mouse model, the study applied high-throughput TCRbeta sequencing to look at T cell clonal expansion in alopecia areata. On the human side, TCRbeta sequencing was run on scalp tissue and on sorted CD4+ and CD8+ peripheral blood T cells from healthy controls and from alopecia areata patients with either patchy or totalis/universalis disease. Biopsies were taken from tofacitinib-treated patients at baseline and at 4 and 24 weeks of treatment, and a later scalp biopsy was taken in several of the tofacitinib-treated patients. Clonality in the scalp was compared among normal scalp (n=4), patchy alopecia areata scalp (n=8), and alopecia totalis/universalis scalp (n=8). RNA was extracted with the PAXgene miRNA kit for fixed scalp, the miRNeasy kit for PBMCs, and the RNeasy kit for mouse skin. immunoSEQ multiplex PCR using 35 Vbeta forward primers and 13 Jbeta reverse primers was used to amplify TCRbeta CDR3 regions.

The library was prepared using the immunoSEQ multiplex PCR assay. RNA was extracted from all samples and reverse transcribed into cDNA, which served as template for TCR sequencing. First-strand cDNA was synthesized using SuperScript III with a 2:1 mix of oligo-dT and random hexamers. A synthetic immune receptor repertoire was used to assess amplification bias, and residual bias was removed computationally. In the source study's methods: Raw reads were preprocessed to remove errors, and CDR3 was defined by IMGT conventions from the conserved cysteine to phenylalanine. To get clonality, Shannon entropy was normalized by log2 of the number of productive unique TCRs and the result was subtracted from 1. Scalp TCRbeta sequences were cross-referenced with sorted blood CD4 and CD8 repertoires so that the CD4 or CD8 identity of scalp clones could be inferred. The immuneACCESS repertoire file appears here via TCRdb, limited to in-frame rearrangements. These files lack a portion of the clones; in checked studies, under half of the deficit traces to unresolved V genes, and the cause of the others is not known. For V, J and clone size, that table is used; D and trimming come from the DNA. The sample table holds 95,000 to 100,000 clones, of which around 60% were seen once. The ten largest clones take up roughly a sixth of the sample.

The time point tag for this specimen amounts to: about four weeks on oral tofacitinib. In light of the paper, this sample's treatment or condition label describes: oral pan-JAK inhibitor, 5-10 mg twice daily. From alopecia areata patients, peripheral blood was collected along with lesional scalp punch biopsies. PBMCs were separated by density centrifugation and stained for CD3, CD4 and CD8, after which CD4+ and CD8+ T cells were sorted on a FACSAria. This clone was found a few times. It lacks a known antigen. Base qualities are missing; no much larger clone stands one base away. CDR3 length: 16 amino acids, cysteine to phenylalanine. The retained sequence is limited to the CDR3, 48 bases, with the frame set at the first base. Via the germline V gene, CDR1 is MDHEN and CDR2 SYDVKM. V loses 6 bases, J loses 1 base, and the germline ends lie 17 bases apart. What the authors observed across the whole study: During tofacitinib treatment, many expanded lesional clones stuck around in both scalp and blood, and this persistence may partly explain why relapse happens after treatment is stopped. Compared with normal scalp, lesional scalp, particularly in alopecia totalis/universalis, had higher clonality and more expanded CD8+ clones, which suggests antigenic drive. Unlike mouse skin, which is dominated by gammadelta T cells, normal human skin has resident alphabeta T cells that are also sequenced, and this complicates analysis of the scalp TCR repertoire. Shared TCR sequences between patients were less evident than in mice, which may be partly attributable to HLA diversity in the patient population. Because the treated cohort was small and had just a single nonresponder, larger studies are needed to establish links between baseline CD8+ expansion and response. Scalp clonality and the number of expanded CD8+ clones among the top 100 scalp clones were significantly decreased by tofacitinib.

The starting material was CD8+ T cells sorted from blood, obtained at week 4, from a patient treated with tofacitinib. This TCR was sampled from a human donor with alopecia areata. The rearrangement joined TRBV28 to TRBJ2-3; the D gene is perhaps TRBD1, on 6 matching bases. At the DNA level, the sequence is TGTGCCAGCAGCCCTACCAGGGGCGGACGCACAGATACGCAGTATTTT. Its product reads: CASSPTRGGRTDTQYF.